This paragraph covers one TCR beta chain sequence. This specimen belongs to a study of T-cell reconstitution after alpha-beta-depleted transplantation in children. For TCRbeta, the library was prepared with unique molecular identifiers. MiXCR, applied by TCRdb to the PCR reads, yields one record per CDR3 protein. The repertoire holds about 400,000 distinct CDR3 sequences, roughly 20% seen once, with about 3.8% in the top ten. Trimming pared 4 bases from V and 2 bases from J, leaving 6 bases between. Germline CDR1 reads LGHDT; CDR2 reads YNNKEL (reference sequence). The CDR3 is made up of 13 amino acids.

Sequences were derived from PBMCs from the stem cell graft donor, sampled from the stem cell graft. The TCR comes from a human donor who donated a stem cell graft to a child with acute myeloid leukemia. V usage is TRBV3-1 and J usage is TRBJ2-1; D call uncertain. The CDR3, as DNA: TGTGCCAGCAGCCGGTTTACCTACAATGAGCAGTTCTTC. As protein: CASSRFTYNEQFF.